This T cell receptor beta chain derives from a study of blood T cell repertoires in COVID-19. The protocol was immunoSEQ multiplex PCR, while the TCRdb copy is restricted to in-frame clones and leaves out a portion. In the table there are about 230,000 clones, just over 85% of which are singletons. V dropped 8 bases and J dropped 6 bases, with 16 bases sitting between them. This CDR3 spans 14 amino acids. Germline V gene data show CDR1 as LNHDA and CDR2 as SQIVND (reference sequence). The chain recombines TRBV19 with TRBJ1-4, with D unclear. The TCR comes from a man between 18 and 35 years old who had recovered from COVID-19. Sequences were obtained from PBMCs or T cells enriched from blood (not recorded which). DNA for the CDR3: TGTGCCAGTTCTACTTATATAATGTATGAAAAACTGTTTTTT. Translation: CASSTYIMYEKLFF.